These 30 T cell receptor beta chains share one sample of origin, sequenced in a study of blood T cell repertoires in COVID-19. Here immunoSEQ multiplex PCR was the method, and the copy in TCRdb shows in-frame clones only, minus some. Seen here are a few hundred thousand clones, over 75% observed once, and the top ten hold over 2%. Sequences were obtained from PBMCs or T cells enriched from blood (not recorded which). The receptors shown here come from a man younger than 45 who had recovered from COVID-19.

The chain carries TRBV3-1 (or the pseudogene TRBV3-2) and TRBJ2-1, with 9 bases matching TRBD2. The junction had 7 bases not matched to a gene; V was cut back by 1 base and J by 6 bases. Germline V gives CDR1 LGHDT, CDR2 YNNKEL (reference sequence). The CDR3 has 16 amino acids. This chain's CDR3 is CASSQVLRTSVNEQFF. Here the CDR3 DNA reads TGTGCCAGCAGCCAAGTTCTTCGGACTAGCGTCAATGAGCAGTTCTTC.

The chain couples TRBV5-6 to TRBJ1-2; D gene unclear. This CDR3 has 17 residues. V lost 3 bases to trimming and J lost 0 bases, with 18 bases between them. Germline CDR1 reads SGHDT; CDR2 reads YYEEEE. The CDR3 DNA is TGTGCCAGCAGCTCATTTCGAATGACCGGAGCTAACTATGGCTACACCTTC. Protein product: CASSSFRMTGANYGYTF. The full variable domain, completed using reference TRBV5-6 and TRBJ1-2, is DAGVTQSPTHLIKTRGQQVTLRCSPKSGHDTVSWYQQALGQGPQFIFQYYEEEERQRGNFPDRFSGHQFPNYSSELNVNALLLGDSALYLCASSSFRMTGANYGYTFGSGTRLTVV.

In DNA, the CDR3 is TGTGCCAGTAGCGTGAGACAGACCGCGTTTCAGCCCCAGCATTTT. This encodes CASSVRQTAFQPQHF. The chain is built from TRBV19 and TRBJ1-5, with a weak D call TRBD1 (5 bases). Trimming stripped 6 bases from V and 6 bases from J, with 18 bases between. The length of the CDR3 is 15 residues. CDR1 and CDR2 (germline): LNHDA, SQIVND (reference sequence).

V is TRBV6-2 or TRBV6-3 and J is TRBJ1-1; TRBD1 is a possible D gene (5 bases). CDR1 and CDR2 from the germline V gene are MNHEY and SVGEGT. The CDR3 covers 12 residues. V was pared by 3 bases and J by 7 bases, with 9 bases between. The CDR3 loop is CASSYDSNEAFF. In nucleotides, the CDR3 is TGTGCCAGCAGTTATGACAGTAATGAAGCTTTCTTT.

The chain employs TRBV6-5 and TRBJ1-4; the D gene is possibly TRBD1 (5 bases). This CDR3 has 14 residues. With 10 bases removed from V and 7 bases from J, the gap between germline ends came to 19 bases. Germline V gene sequence: CDR1 MNHEY, CDR2 SVGAGI. DNA of the CDR3: TGTGCCACCACCCCCGCGGGGGGACGTGAAAAACTGTTTTTT. It codes for CATTPAGGREKLFF.

The chain recombines TRBV20-1 with TRBJ1-2; 8 bases fit TRBD1. V dropped 3 bases and J dropped 8; count of bases not matched to a gene: 14. CDR1 DFQATT and CDR2 SNEGSKA come from the germline V gene (reference sequence). CDR3 length: 15 amino acids. CDR3 nucleotide sequence: TGCAGTGCTAGTTTGTTCGCACAGGGGGAAGACGGCTACACCTTC. Translation gives CSASLFAQGEDGYTF.

The chain recombines TRBV5-1 with TRBJ1-4; 8 bases fit TRBD1. Germline CDR1 and CDR2: SGHRS and YFSETQ. The CDR3 runs to 17 residues. Germline trimming cut 0 bases from V and 8 bases from J; bases unmatched to any gene: 12. CDR3 region: CASSLGPLDRAGEKLFF. CDR3 bases: TGCGCCAGCAGCTTGGGCCCCCTGGACAGGGCGGGAGAAAAACTGTTTTTT. The full variable domain, with the rest looked up from reference TRBV5-1 and TRBJ1-4, is KAGVTQTPRYLIKTRGQQVTLSCSPISGHRSVSWYQQTPGQGLQFLFEYFSETQRNKGNFPGRFSGRQFSNSRSEMNVSTLELGDSALYLCASSLGPLDRAGEKLFFGSGTQLSVL.

The chain uses TRBV7-9 and TRBJ2-1; D not resolved. The CDR3 is 14 residues long. Germline V gene lookup returns CDR1 SEHNR and CDR2 FQNEAQ (reference sequence). The V and J ends lost 6 bases and 0 bases respectively, with 9 bases between them. CDR3 protein: CASRRKSSYNEQFF. The CDR3 DNA is TGTGCCAGCAGACGAAAGAGCTCCTACAATGAGCAGTTCTTC.

The J gene is TRBJ1-2, the V gene TRBV5-5; possibly TRBD1 for D (6 bases). V lost 2 bases, J lost 7 bases, and 12 bases lay in between. This CDR3 has 13 amino acids. Germline values: CDR1 SGHKS, CDR2 YYEKEE (reference sequence). The CDR3 here is CASSLGGPTGYTF. The CDR3 DNA sequence: TGTGCCAGCAGCTTAGGGGGTCCCACTGGCTACACCTTC.

J is TRBJ2-1 and V is TRBV3-1 (or the pseudogene TRBV3-2), with TRBD2 as a possible D gene (6 bases). With 0 bases removed from V and 7 bases from J, the gap between germline ends came to 10 bases. Germline CDR1 reads LGHDT; CDR2 reads YNNKEL (reference sequence). The CDR3 covers 14 residues. The CDR3 sequence: CASSQEVGRNEQFF. As DNA, the CDR3 is TGTGCCAGCAGCCAAGAGGTGGGGAGGAATGAGCAGTTCTTC.

This chain joins TRBV27 and TRBJ2-2; unclear D gene. CDR3 size: 14 residues. CDR1 is MNHEY and CDR2 is SMNVEV in the germline V gene (reference sequence). V was cut by 5 bases and J by 6 bases, with 13 bases left in between. As DNA, the CDR3 is TGTGCCAGCAGTGCAGTCCGTTTGTCCGGGGAGCTGTTTTTT. It encodes CASSAVRLSGELFF.

The chain joins TRBV11-2 to TRBJ1-6; D not resolved. V lost 1 base, J lost 4 bases, and 8 bases lay in between. The germline CDR1 and CDR2 sequences are SGHAT and FQNNGV. The CDR3 is 15 amino acids. The CDR3 is CASSLGGGYNSPLHF. CDR3 bases: TGTGCCAGCAGCTTAGGAGGAGGGTATAATTCACCCCTCCACTTT.

The chain combines TRBV18 with TRBJ2-7, with D uncertain. The CDR3 totals 13 residues. V was trimmed by 6 bases and J by 0 bases, leaving 9 bases between them. Germline CDR1 is KGHSH and CDR2 is LQKENI. The CDR3 DNA sequence: TGTGCCAGCTCCCGCGGCGGCTCCTACGAGCAGTACTTC. It is translated as CASSRGGSYEQYF.

The table lists this clone with many counts. The chain uses TRBV30 and TRBJ1-2; a weak D match, TRBD1 (5 bases). Trimming removed 2 bases at V and 8 bases at J, with 18 bases between. Per germline, CDR1 GTSNPN and CDR2 SVGIG (reference sequence). This CDR3 region has 14 residues. The CDR3 spells CAWSRRGDLIGYTF. The CDR3, as DNA: TGTGCCTGGAGTCGGAGGGGAGATCTAATAGGCTACACCTTC.

The gene calls are TRBV30 and TRBJ1-4; D is perhaps TRBD1 (6 bases). CDR1 is GTSNPN and CDR2 is SVGIG in the germline V gene (reference sequence). The CDR3 is 15 amino acids. V dropped 2 bases and J dropped 5 bases, with 15 bases sitting between them. The CDR3 spells CAWSLRGRRNEKLFF. CDR3 bases: TGTGCCTGGAGTCTGCGGGGGCGGAGAAATGAAAAACTGTTTTTT. Full variable domain (outside the CDR3, taken from reference TRBV30 and TRBJ1-4): SQTIHQWPATLVQPVGSPLSLECTVEGTSNPNLYWYRQAAGRGLQLLFYSVGIGQISSEVPQNLSASRPQDRQFILSSKKLLLSDSGFYLCAWSLRGRRNEKLFFGSGTQLSVL.

CDR3 DNA sequence: TGTGCCAGCAGCACCGGGACAGGGAGTTCACCCCTCCACTTT. It yields the protein CASSTGTGSSPLHF. The chain links TRBV7-3 to TRBJ1-6, with 9 bases identical to TRBD1. Germline CDR1 and CDR2: SGHTA and FQGTGA. The CDR3 is 14 residues long. V shed 5 bases, J shed 9 bases, and the junction held 5 bases outside the gene matches.

The chain combines TRBV27 with TRBJ1-2; D is perhaps TRBD1 (6 bases). The germline gives CDR1 MNHEY, CDR2 SMNVEV (reference sequence). The CDR3 runs 15 residues. V was shortened by 6 bases and J by 2 bases, with 16 bases between the two germline ends. DNA of the CDR3: TGTGCCAGCAGCCAGGGGTCGGGACACAACTATGGCTACACCTTC. Translating it yields CASSQGSGHNYGYTF.

The V and J genes are TRBV7-3 and TRBJ1-1, with D perhaps matching TRBD1 (6 bases). From germline, CDR1 is SGHTA and CDR2 FQGTGA. CDR3 length: 13 residues. V dropped 5 bases and J dropped 4 bases, with 11 bases sitting between them. The CDR3 coding sequence is TGTGCCAGCAGCCCCGGGGGGGCCACTGAAGCTTTCTTT. Its translation is CASSPGGATEAFF.

The rearrangement uses TRBV6-5 and TRBJ2-1, with 7 positions matching TRBD1. CDR1 is MNHEY and CDR2 is SVGAGI in the germline V gene. The CDR3 is 15 amino acids. Germline trimming cut 7 bases from V and 4 bases from J; bases unmatched to any gene: 10. Here the CDR3 DNA reads TGTGCCAGCAACCGGGACAGAGGGGCATACAATGAGCAGTTCTTC. This gives the protein CASNRDRGAYNEQFF.

CDR3 region: CSARGQGTFPSYGYTF. The DNA of the CDR3 is TGCAGTGCTCGTGGACAGGGGACCTTCCCGAGCTATGGCTACACCTTC. V is TRBV20-1 and J is TRBJ1-2; TRBD1 matches at 9 bases. CDR1 is DFQATT and CDR2 is SNEGSKA in the germline V gene (reference sequence). Losses at the gene ends were 5 bases for V and 4 bases for J; bases not matched to a gene: 14. The CDR3 is 16 amino acids.

The CDR3: CASSRTDDYGYTF. DNA of the CDR3: TGTGCCAGCAGCCGGACAGACGACTATGGCTACACCTTC. The chain uses TRBV5-4 and TRBJ1-2, with a possible D match to TRBD1 (6 bases). Germline CDR1 SGHNT, CDR2 YYREEE (reference sequence). The CDR3 is 13 residues long. V was pared by 4 bases and J by 3 bases, with 10 bases between.

This clone was observed a single time. CDR3 region: CASSSSGGTTDTQYF. CDR3 DNA sequence: TGCGCCAGCAGCTCGAGCGGGGGGACCACAGATACGCAGTATTTT. The J gene is TRBJ2-3, the V gene TRBV5-1, with 9 bases aligning to TRBD2. Germline lookup yields CDR1 SGHRS and CDR2 YFSETQ. The CDR3 contains 15 residues. Trimming removed 3 bases from V and 2 bases from J; junction bases left unmatched: 4.

The rearrangement links TRBV11-1 to TRBJ1-1, with 7 bases fitting TRBD1. V was pared by 5 bases and J by 3 bases, with 9 bases of the junction left unmatched. Germline CDR1 SGHAT, CDR2 FQDESV (reference sequence). CDR3 length: 15 residues. The CDR3 DNA reads as TGTGCCAGCAGCCCACGCGACAGGGTGCACACTGAAGCTTTCTTT. Translation: CASSPRDRVHTEAFF.

V is TRBV20-1 and J is TRBJ1-6; no clear D gene. CDR1 and CDR2 from the germline V gene are DFQATT and SNEGSKA (reference sequence). The V end was cut by 6 bases, the J end by 6 bases, with 6 bases between. The CDR3 sequence is 11 residues long. CDR3: CSADSNSPLHF. The CDR3 nucleotides read TGCAGTGCCGACTCTAATTCACCCCTCCACTTT.

The gene calls are TRBV9 and TRBJ1-1; the D gene is possibly TRBD1 (6 bases). The CDR3 is made up of 14 amino acids. V was cut by 6 bases and J by 2 bases, with 14 bases left in between. CDR1 is SGDLS, CDR2 YYNGEE, per germline. CDR3 amino acids: CASTPDSTNTEAFF. The CDR3 DNA follows: TGTGCCAGCACCCCGGACAGCACAAACACTGAAGCTTTCTTT.

The chain is built from TRBV29-1 and TRBJ1-2, with TRBD1 identical over 7 bases. Looked up from germline, CDR1 is SQVTM and CDR2 is ANQGSEA. The CDR3 has 12 residues. V shed 5 bases and J 4 bases; nucleotides not matched to a gene: 4. The CDR3 reads CSVQTGIYGYTF. The CDR3 bases are TGCAGCGTTCAGACAGGGATCTATGGCTACACCTTC.

This clone was counted between two and nine times. The rearrangement links TRBV10-3 to TRBJ2-2; the match to TRBD2 covers 9 bases. Trimming took 6 bases from V and 4 from J; bases not matched to a gene: 3. Looked up from germline, CDR1 is ENHRY and CDR2 is SYGVKD. This CDR3 has 14 residues. CDR3 sequence: CAIRSTSGTGELFF. The DNA for the CDR3 is TGTGCCATCAGATCGACTAGCGGCACCGGGGAGCTGTTTTTT.

The genes are TRBV15 and TRBJ2-1, with 7 bases fitting TRBD1. Per germline, CDR1 LNHNV and CDR2 YYDKDF (reference sequence). V shed 0 bases and J 4 bases; nucleotides not matched to a gene: 3. The CDR3 is 15 amino acids. CDR3 residues: CATSREDRDYNEQFF. The CDR3 region has the DNA TGTGCCACCAGCAGAGAAGACAGGGATTACAATGAGCAGTTCTTC.

V usage is TRBV6-1 and J usage is TRBJ1-6; possibly TRBD1 for D (6 bases). Germline CDR1 reads MNHNS; CDR2 reads SASEGT. Trimming took off 1 base at V and 7 bases at J, with 11 bases between the two ends. The CDR3 runs 15 residues. This CDR3 reads CASSEVQGLNSPLHF. The DNA of the CDR3 is TGTGCCAGCAGTGAAGTCCAGGGGCTAAATTCACCCCTCCACTTT.

This clone appeared a single time. V and J are TRBV19 and TRBJ2-7, with D possibly matching TRBD1 (6 bases). The CDR3 has 14 amino acids. The V end lost 2 bases, the J end lost 6 bases, and 14 bases lay between the germline ends. Per germline, CDR1 LNHDA and CDR2 SQIVND (reference sequence). CDR3 in DNA: TGTGCCAGTAGTATAAGTGCAGGGGTATCCGAGCAGTACTTC. Protein: CASSISAGVSEQYF.